This T cell receptor beta chain was obtained from a study of blood T cell repertoires in COVID-19. The authors' processing: Amplifying reference gene primers gave estimates of nucleated cell counts. Sequencing used immunoSEQ multiplex PCR; TCRdb keeps in-frame clones, though not all of them. The DNA was the basis for D and trimming; V, J and clone size are from that table. The repertoire holds around 170,000 clones, with about 86% as singletons. The germline V and J ends were trimmed by 5 bases and 11 bases, with 18 bases remaining between them. There are 13 residues in the CDR3. Germline V gene data show CDR1 as LNHDA and CDR2 as SQIVND (reference sequence).

The sequence was obtained from a man aged 50-60 years with active or convalescent COVID-19. The chain has TRBV19 and TRBJ1-1; the D gene is possibly TRBD1 (6 bases). Sequencing was carried out using peripheral blood. The CDR3 DNA is TGTGCCAGTAGTTCCAGGACAGATAAGGGTGCTTTCTTT. As protein: CASSSRTDKGAFF. The variable domain in full, completed from reference TRBV19 and TRBJ1-1, reads DGGITQSPKYLFRKEGQNVTLSCEQNLNHDAMYWYRQDPGQGLRLIYYSQIVNDFQKGDIAEGYSVSREKKESFPLTVTSAQKNPTAFYLCASSSRTDKGAFFGQGTRLTVV.